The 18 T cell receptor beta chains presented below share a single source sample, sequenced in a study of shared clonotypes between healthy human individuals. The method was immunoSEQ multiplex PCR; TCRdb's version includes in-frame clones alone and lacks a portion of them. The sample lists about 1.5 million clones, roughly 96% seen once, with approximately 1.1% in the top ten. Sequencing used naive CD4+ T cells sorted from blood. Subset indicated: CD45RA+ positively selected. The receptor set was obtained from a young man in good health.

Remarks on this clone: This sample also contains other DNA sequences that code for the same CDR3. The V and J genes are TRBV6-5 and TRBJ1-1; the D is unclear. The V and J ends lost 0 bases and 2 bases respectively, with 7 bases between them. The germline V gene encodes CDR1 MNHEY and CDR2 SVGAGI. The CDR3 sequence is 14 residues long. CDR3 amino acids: CASSYSEVNTEAFF. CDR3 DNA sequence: TGTGCCAGCAGTTACTCCGAGGTAAACACTGAAGCTTTCTTT.

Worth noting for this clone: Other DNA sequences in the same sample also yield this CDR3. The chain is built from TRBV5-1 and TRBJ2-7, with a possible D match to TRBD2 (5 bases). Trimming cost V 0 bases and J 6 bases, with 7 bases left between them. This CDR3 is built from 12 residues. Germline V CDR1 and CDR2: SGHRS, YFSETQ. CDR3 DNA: TGCGCCAGCAGCTTGGCTGGAGGCGAGCAGTACTTC. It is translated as CASSLAGGEQYF. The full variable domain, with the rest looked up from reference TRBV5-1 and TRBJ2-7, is KAGVTQTPRYLIKTRGQQVTLSCSPISGHRSVSWYQQTPGQGLQFLFEYFSETQRNKGNFPGRFSGRQFSNSRSEMNVSTLELGDSALYLCASSLAGGEQYFGPGTRLTVT.

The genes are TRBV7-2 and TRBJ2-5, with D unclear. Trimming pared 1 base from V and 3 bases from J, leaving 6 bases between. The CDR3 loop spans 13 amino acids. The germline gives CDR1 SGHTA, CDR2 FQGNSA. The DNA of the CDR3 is TGTGCCAGCAGCTTAGGCCCGAAAGAGACCCAGTACTTC. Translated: CASSLGPKETQYF.

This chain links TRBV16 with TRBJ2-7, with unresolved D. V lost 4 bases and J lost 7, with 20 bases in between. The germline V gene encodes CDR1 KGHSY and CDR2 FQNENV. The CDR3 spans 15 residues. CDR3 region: CASSRNRAHGLEQYF. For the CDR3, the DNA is TGTGCCAGCAGCCGGAACCGGGCCCACGGGTTGGAGCAGTACTTC.

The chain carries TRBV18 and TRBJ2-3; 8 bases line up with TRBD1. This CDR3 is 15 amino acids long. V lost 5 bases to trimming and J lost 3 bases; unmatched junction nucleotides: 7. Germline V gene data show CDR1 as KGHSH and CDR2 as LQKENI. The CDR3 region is CASSENRGATDTQYF. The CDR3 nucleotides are TGTGCCAGCTCAGAGAACAGGGGGGCTACAGATACGCAGTATTTT.

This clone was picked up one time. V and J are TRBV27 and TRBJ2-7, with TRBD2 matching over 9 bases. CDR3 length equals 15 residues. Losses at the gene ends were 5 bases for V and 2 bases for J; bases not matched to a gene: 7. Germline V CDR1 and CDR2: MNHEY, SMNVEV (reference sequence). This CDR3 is CASSPWTSATYEQYF. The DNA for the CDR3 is TGTGCCAGCAGTCCTTGGACTAGCGCGACCTACGAGCAGTACTTC.

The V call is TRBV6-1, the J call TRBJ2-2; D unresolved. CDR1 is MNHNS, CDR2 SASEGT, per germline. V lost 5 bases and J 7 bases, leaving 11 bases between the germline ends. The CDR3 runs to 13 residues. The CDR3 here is CASSLTSIGELFF. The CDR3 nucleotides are TGTGCCAGCAGTTTAACTTCAATCGGGGAGCTGTTTTTT.

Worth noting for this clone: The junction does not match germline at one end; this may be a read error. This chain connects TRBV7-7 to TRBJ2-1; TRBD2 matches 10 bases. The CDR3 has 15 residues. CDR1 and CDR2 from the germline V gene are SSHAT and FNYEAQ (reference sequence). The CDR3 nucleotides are TGTGCTAGCAGCTTAGGGCTAGCGGGAGTTAGTGAGCAGTTCTTC. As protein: CASSLGLAGVSEQFF.

For the CDR3, the DNA is TGTGCCAGCAGCTTGGAAAGGGGCGCAGAGACCCAGTACTTC. This codes for CASSLERGAETQYF. This sequence joins TRBV5-4 and TRBJ2-5, with D maybe TRBD1 (5 bases). CDR3 length: 14 residues. Trimming pared 0 bases from V and 4 bases from J, leaving 10 bases between. CDR1 and CDR2 from the germline V gene are SGHNT and YYREEE (reference sequence).

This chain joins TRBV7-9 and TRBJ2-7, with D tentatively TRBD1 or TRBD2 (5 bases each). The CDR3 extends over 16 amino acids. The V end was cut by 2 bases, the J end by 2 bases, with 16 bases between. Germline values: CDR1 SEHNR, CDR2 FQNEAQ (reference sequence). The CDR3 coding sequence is TGTGCCAGCAGCTTAAGAATGAGGGGAGCACCCTACGAGCAGTACTTC. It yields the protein CASSLRMRGAPYEQYF.

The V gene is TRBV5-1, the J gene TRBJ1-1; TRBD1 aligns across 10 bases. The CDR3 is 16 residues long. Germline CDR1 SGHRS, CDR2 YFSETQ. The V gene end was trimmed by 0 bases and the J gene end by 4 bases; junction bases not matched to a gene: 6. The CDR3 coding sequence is TGCGCCAGCAGCTTGGCGGGACAGGGGACGGTCACTGAAGCTTTCTTT. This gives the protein CASSLAGQGTVTEAFF. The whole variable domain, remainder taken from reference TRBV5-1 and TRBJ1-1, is KAGVTQTPRYLIKTRGQQVTLSCSPISGHRSVSWYQQTPGQGLQFLFEYFSETQRNKGNFPGRFSGRQFSNSRSEMNVSTLELGDSALYLCASSLAGQGTVTEAFFGQGTRLTVV.

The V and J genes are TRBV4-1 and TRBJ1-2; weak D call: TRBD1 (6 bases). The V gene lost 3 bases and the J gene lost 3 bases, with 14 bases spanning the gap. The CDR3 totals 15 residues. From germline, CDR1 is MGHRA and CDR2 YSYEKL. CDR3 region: CASSQTQTGYYGYTF. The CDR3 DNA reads TGCGCCAGCAGCCAGACACAGACAGGATACTATGGCTACACCTTC.

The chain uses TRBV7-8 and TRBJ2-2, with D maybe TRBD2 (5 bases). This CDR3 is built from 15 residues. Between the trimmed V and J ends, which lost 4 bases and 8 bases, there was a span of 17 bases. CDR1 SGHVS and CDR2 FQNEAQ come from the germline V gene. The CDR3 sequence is CASSWSRRAEGELFF. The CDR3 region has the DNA TGTGCCAGCAGCTGGAGCCGCAGAGCGGAGGGGGAGCTGTTTTTT.

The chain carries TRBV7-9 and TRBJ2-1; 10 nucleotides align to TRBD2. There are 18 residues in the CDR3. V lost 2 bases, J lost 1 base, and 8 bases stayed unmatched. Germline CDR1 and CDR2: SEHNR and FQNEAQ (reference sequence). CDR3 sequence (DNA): TGTGCCAGCAGCTTATTAGCGGGAGGACGATTTTCCTACAATGAGCAGTTCTTC. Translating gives CASSLLAGGRFSYNEQFF.

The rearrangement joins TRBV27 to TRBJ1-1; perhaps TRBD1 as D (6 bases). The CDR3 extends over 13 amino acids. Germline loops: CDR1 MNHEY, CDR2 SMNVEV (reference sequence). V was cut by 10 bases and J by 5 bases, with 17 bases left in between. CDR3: CATFGGAGTEAFF. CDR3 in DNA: TGTGCCACGTTTGGGGGGGCCGGTACTGAAGCTTTCTTT.

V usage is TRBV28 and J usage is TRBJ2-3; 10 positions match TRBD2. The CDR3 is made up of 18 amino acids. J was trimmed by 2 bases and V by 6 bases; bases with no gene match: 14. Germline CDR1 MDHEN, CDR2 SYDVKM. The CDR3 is CASSGLAALQFDTDTQYF. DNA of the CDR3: TGTGCCAGCAGCGGACTAGCGGCGTTACAGTTCGACACAGATACGCAGTATTTT.

The CDR3 sequence: CASSFRTANGYEQYF. The CDR3 DNA reads as TGTGCCAGCAGCTTTCGCACAGCCAACGGTTACGAGCAGTACTTC. The chain has TRBV5-6 and TRBJ2-7; D call uncertain. The CDR3 covers 15 residues. Germline CDR1 is SGHDT and CDR2 is YYEEEE. V dropped 2 bases and J dropped 4 bases, with 16 bases sitting between them.

In DNA form, the CDR3 reads TGCGCCAGCAGCCAAGTAAGGGGATGGGGAAACACCGGGGAGCTGTTTTTT. This encodes CASSQVRGWGNTGELFF. V is TRBV4-3 and J is TRBJ2-2, with D tentatively TRBD1 (5 bases). V was shortened by 1 base and J by 2 bases, with 14 bases between the two germline ends. CDR3 length: 17 residues. Per the germline V gene, CDR1 is LGHNA and CDR2 is YSLEER.